This T cell receptor beta chain was sequenced for a study of T cell responses to AZD1222 COVID-19 vaccine. Study-level points and caveats: Among AZD1222 vaccinees, only five to seven were seropositive at baseline. Females made up more of the donors, who were largely white British, and clonal diversity may have come out too low. Spike-specific TCR breadth and depth both grew after two AZD1222 doses. All repertoire sampling was performed exclusively after the peak T cell response.

Profiling relied on immunoSEQ multiplex PCR, and the TCRdb table lists in-frame clones only, not all of them. The sample lists about 140,000 clones; 88% were seen once. Comments on this clone: Its antigen is unidentified.

This CDR3 has 16 amino acids. The germline V gene has CDR1 SGHTA and CDR2 FQGNSA. V shed 5 bases, J shed 0 bases, and the junction held 7 bases outside the gene matches. Material: peripheral blood, obtained 28 days after the second AZD1222 dose. The clonotype was recovered from an adult who received the AZD1222 COVID-19 vaccine. J is TRBJ2-7 and V is TRBV7-2; 10 bases are a match to TRBD2. In DNA, the CDR3 is TGTGCCAGCAGCGCCCTCACTAGCGGGGCCTCCTACGAGCAGTACTTC. Translated: CASSALTSGASYEQYF.